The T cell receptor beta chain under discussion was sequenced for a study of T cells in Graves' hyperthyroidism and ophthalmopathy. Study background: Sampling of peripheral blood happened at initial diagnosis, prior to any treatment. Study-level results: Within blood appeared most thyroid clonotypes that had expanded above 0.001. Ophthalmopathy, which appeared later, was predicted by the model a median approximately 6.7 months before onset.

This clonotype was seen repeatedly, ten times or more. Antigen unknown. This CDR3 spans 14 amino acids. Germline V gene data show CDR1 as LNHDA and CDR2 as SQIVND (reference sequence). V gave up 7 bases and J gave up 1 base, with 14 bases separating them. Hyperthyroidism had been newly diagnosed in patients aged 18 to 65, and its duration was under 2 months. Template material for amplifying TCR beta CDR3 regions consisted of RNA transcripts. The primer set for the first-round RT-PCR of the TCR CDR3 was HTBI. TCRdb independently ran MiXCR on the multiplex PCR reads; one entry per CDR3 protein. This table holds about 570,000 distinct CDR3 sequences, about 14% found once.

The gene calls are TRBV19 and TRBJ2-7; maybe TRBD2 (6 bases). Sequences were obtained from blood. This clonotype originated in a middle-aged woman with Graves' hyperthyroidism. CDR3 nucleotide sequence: TGTGCCAGTATGCAGCTGGGGGGATCCTACGAGCAGTACTTC. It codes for CASMQLGGSYEQYF. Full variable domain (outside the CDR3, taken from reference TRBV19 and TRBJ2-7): DGGITQSPKYLFRKEGQNVTLSCEQNLNHDAMYWYRQDPGQGLRLIYYSQIVNDFQKGDIAEGYSVSREKKESFPLTVTSAQKNPTAFYLCASMQLGGSYEQYFGPGTRLTVT.